The rows below give T cell receptor beta chains drawn from one sample of a study of T cells expressing NK-cell markers. TCRdb reanalyzed the 5' RACE reads, giving one entry per CDR3 protein sequence and no DNA. The sample includes a few hundred thousand distinct CDR3 sequences. Sequenced input: blood T cells: a sorted CD56 or NKG2C T cell subset, CD4+ or CD8+ T cells, or bulk PBMC T cells (not recorded which). The receptors originated from a woman aged 50 to 60 in good health. CDR3s include the opening cysteine and the closing phenylalanine or tryptophan.

TRBV24-1	TRBJ1-6	CATSGRHDNSPLHF
TRBV12-3/TRBV12-4	TRBJ1-4	CASRGRQGFGEKLFF
TRBV5-1	TRBJ2-1	CASSPPLADEQFF
TRBV30	TRBJ2-5	CAGQGAGETQYF
TRBV3-1	TRBJ2-1	CASSQDVGAVNEQFF
TRBV7-2	TRBJ2-1	CASSPGTSLGEQFF
TRBV7-9	TRBJ2-1	CASSLYGLTDDPQFF
TRBV9	TRBJ1-2	CASSLRDQQDYGYTF
TRBV20-1	TRBJ2-1	CSVKTSGRAGEQFF
TRBV29-1	TRBJ1-1	CSVGQFSEAFF
TRBV5-1	TRBJ2-1	CASRPPVVVANEQFF
TRBV6-5	TRBJ2-1	CASFKGGLEGLVKQFF
TRBV12-3/TRBV12-4	TRBJ2-7	CASTRTVMGEQYF
TRBV20-1	TRBJ2-1	CSAGNPSGRRNEQFF
TRBV20-1	TRBJ1-1	CKPGRGVSTEAFF
TRBV5-4	TRBJ2-2	CASSLRAGLGGPIGELFF
TRBV7-2	TRBJ1-2	CASSRQGRVFYGYTF
TRBV7-9	TRBJ2-5	CASSLGWLPGSKTQYF
TRBV7-3	TRBJ2-5	CASSPGLSKETQYF
TRBV7-2	TRBJ2-3	CASSPPGFIGQYF
TRBV12-5	TRBJ2-6	CASGPRQKFSSGANVLTF
TRBV12-3/TRBV12-4	TRBJ2-1	CASSGLGHNEQFF
TRBV7-9	TRBJ2-2	CASSLSDKNTGELFF